This TCR beta chain is drawn from a study of PD-1 blockade in classical Hodgkin lymphoma. Every patient relapsed after autologous stem cell transplantation, and brentuximab vedotin exposure varied. Some clones are missing from TCRdb's copy, which holds only in-frame ones; the method was immunoSEQ multiplex PCR. This sample carries 60,000 or so clones, roughly nine tenths of them seen once, and the ten largest clones take more than 7.5%. The V end was cut by 6 bases, the J end by 2 bases, with 22 bases between. This CDR3 has 17 amino acids. The germline gives CDR1 SNHLY, CDR2 FYNNEI. V and J are TRBV2 and TRBJ1-1, with a possible D match to TRBD1 (6 bases). The sequence was collected from a human donor with classical Hodgkin lymphoma. The sequences come from peripheral blood mononuclear cells (PBMCs), collected at baseline. CDR3 loop: CASREPRDTTYNTEAFF. The CDR3 coding sequence is TGTGCCAGCAGGGAACCAAGGGACACCACCTACAACACTGAAGCTTTCTTT.